Listed below are T cell receptor beta chains from one sample, sequenced in a study of cytomegalovirus exposure and HLA in healthy donors. Data came from immunoSEQ multiplex PCR; TCRdb stores just in-frame clones and leaves some out. The sample lists about 88,000 clones, almost 85% occurring once. The specimen was PBMCs. The receptors come from a woman between 18 and 29 years old in good health and CMV-seropositive. CDR3s include the opening cysteine and the closing phenylalanine or tryptophan. D genes are given only for firm matches. Clone size is shown for a subset of rows, as once, few, many or a class of expanded clone.

V	D	size	J	DNA	CDR3
TRBV6-1	.	.	TRBJ1-6	TGTGCCAGCAACTACAGGGTTAATTCACCCCTCCACTTT	CASNYRVNSPLHF
TRBV6-1	TRBD1	.	TRBJ1-2	TGTGCCAGCAGAAGATTCCAGACAGGGAACTATGGCTACACCTTC	CASRRFQTGNYGYTF
TRBV9	TRBD2	.	TRBJ2-3	TGTGCCAGCAGCGTGTGGGCGGGGGGGTACACAGATACGCAGTATTTT	CASSVWAGGYTDTQYF
TRBV6-6	TRBD1	.	TRBJ2-4	TGTGCCTCGCTTGACAGGGACGAAATTCAGTACTTC	CASLDRDEIQYF
TRBV7-7	.	.	TRBJ2-7	TGTGCCAGCAGCTTAAATACAGATGCCTACGAGCAGTACTTC	CASSLNTDAYEQYF
TRBV19	.	.	TRBJ1-1	TGTGCCAGTAGTATGGGCCAGGGGACCCCGTGGACTGAAGCTTTCTTT	CASSMGQGTPWTEAFF
TRBV9	.	.	TRBJ1-1	TGTGCCAGCAGCGGCAGGGAGGTTAGGACTGAAGCTTTCTTT	CASSGREVRTEAFF
TRBV30	TRBD1	.	TRBJ2-3	TGTGCCTGGAAGACAGGGGCCCACACAGATACGCAGTATTTT	CAWKTGAHTDTQYF
TRBV7-3	.	once	TRBJ2-7	TGTGCCAGCACCCCCGGGACACTCAACGAGCAGTACTTC	CASTPGTLNEQYF
TRBV30	.	.	TRBJ2-7	TGTGCCTGGAGTGACTGGAGCTCCTACGAGCAGTACTTC	CAWSDWSSYEQYF
TRBV6-5	.	few	TRBJ2-7	TGTGCCAGCAATTCGGACAGCTACTCCTACGAGCAGTACTTC	CASNSDSYSYEQYF
TRBV11-3	.	.	TRBJ2-3	TGTGCCAGCAGCGGAGGGCGGGGATTCACAGATACGCAGTATTTT	CASSGGRGFTDTQYF
TRBV5-1	TRBD2	.	TRBJ2-7	TGCGCCAGCAGCTTGGACCCTCGGGGGGGCCTCCCCGAGCAGTACTTC	CASSLDPRGGLPEQYF
TRBV28	TRBD1	few	TRBJ1-5	TGTGCCAGCAGACTTACAGGGGGAGGCAATCAGCCCCAGCATTTT	CASRLTGGGNQPQHF
TRBV7-8	.	.	TRBJ2-7	TGTGCCAGCAGCTTAGGAGGTAACACCTACGAGCAGTACTTC	CASSLGGNTYEQYF
TRBV6-5	TRBD1	.	TRBJ1-4	TGTGCCAGCAGTTCTGGGACAGCAGCTAATGAAAAACTGTTTTTT	CASSSGTAANEKLFF
TRBV2	TRBD1	few	TRBJ2-7	TGTGCCAGCAGCGACGGACAGGGCTCCCTCTACGAGCAGTACTTC	CASSDGQGSLYEQYF
TRBV5-6	.	.	TRBJ2-7	TGTGCCAGCAGCGATTTGGTGGGTCCGCGGAGCTCCTACGAGCAGTACTTC	CASSDLVGPRSSYEQYF
TRBV12-1	.	.	TRBJ1-1	TGTGCCAGCAGCTGCTTACAGGGGCCGAGCACTGAAGCTTTCTTT	CASSCLQGPSTEAFF
TRBV6-6	TRBD2	.	TRBJ2-2	TGTGCCAGCAGACCCGGGAGCGGGGGGACCGGGGAGCTGTTTTTT	CASRPGSGGTGELFF
TRBV27	TRBD2	few	TRBJ2-3	TGTGCCAGCAGTCGACTCGAACTAGCGGGGGTTACCACAGATACGCAGTATTTT	CASSRLELAGVTTDTQYF
TRBV28	TRBD2	.	TRBJ2-3	TGTGCCAGCAGTTTCGGACTAGCGGCCACAGATACGCAGTATTTT	CASSFGLAATDTQYF